This T cell receptor (beta chain) came from a study of T cell clonality in common variable immunodeficiency. Study results and caveats: Reportedly, TCR beta sequences from common variable immunodeficiency showed fewer deletions and N-nucleotide insertions.

This clone showed up just a few times. The antigen remains undetermined. Read coverage stops 3 residues before the CDR3 terminus; the germline J gene supplies the remainder. V lost 3 bases, J lost 3 bases, and 7 bases stayed unmatched. The CDR3 sequence is 15 residues long. CDR1 is KGHSH, CDR2 LQKENI, per germline. CVID and control samples used equivalent genomic DNA input. Clones were read by immunoSEQ multiplex PCR, and TCRdb kept only the in-frame ones, dropping some. The sample yields tens of thousands of clones, without any singletons. Caucasian heritage predominated among both patients and controls.

This sequence was found in a person aged 18-69 years in good health. Sequencing was performed on peripheral blood mononuclear cells. The chain couples TRBV18 to TRBJ1-1, with 7 bases that match TRBD1. CDR3 DNA (partial): TGTGCCAGCTCACCTAGACAGGGTGTCGACACTGAA. Translating gives CASSPRQGVDTE. The complete CDR3 protein is CASSPRQGVDTEAFF.